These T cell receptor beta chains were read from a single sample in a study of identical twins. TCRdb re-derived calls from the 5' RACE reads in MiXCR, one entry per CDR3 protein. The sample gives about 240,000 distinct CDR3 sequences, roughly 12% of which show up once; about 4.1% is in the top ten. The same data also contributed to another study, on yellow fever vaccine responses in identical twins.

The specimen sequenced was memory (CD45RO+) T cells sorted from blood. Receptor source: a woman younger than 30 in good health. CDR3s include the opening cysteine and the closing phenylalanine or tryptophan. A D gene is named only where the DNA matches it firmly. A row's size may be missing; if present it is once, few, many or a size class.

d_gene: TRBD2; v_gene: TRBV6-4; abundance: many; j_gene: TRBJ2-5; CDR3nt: TGTGCCAGCAGTGAAGGTAGCGGGGGACAAGAGACCCAGTACTTC; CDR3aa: CASSEGSGGQETQYF
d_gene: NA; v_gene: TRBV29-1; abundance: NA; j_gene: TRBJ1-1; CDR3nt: TGCAGCTCATCCCGGGGGAACACTGAAGCTTTCTTT; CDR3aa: CSSSRGNTEAFF
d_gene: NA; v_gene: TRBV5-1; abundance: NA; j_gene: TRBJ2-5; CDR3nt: TGCGCCAGCAGCTTGGGTCGTGGGGAGGCGGAGACCCAGTACTTC; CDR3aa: CASSLGRGEAETQYF
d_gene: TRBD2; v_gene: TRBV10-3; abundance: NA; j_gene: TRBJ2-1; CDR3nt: TGTGCCATCAGTGAGTCGGGAGGGCTTGAGCAGTTCTTC; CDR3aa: CAISESGGLEQFF
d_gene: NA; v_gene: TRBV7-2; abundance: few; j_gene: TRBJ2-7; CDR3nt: TGTGCCAGCAGCCAAGACCGATTTACCTACGAGCAGTACTTC; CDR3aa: CASSQDRFTYEQYF
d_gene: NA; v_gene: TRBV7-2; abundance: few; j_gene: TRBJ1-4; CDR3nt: TGTGCCAGCAGTGCGGGGCCCACCGCAACTAATGAAAAACTGTTTTTT; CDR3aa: CASSAGPTATNEKLFF
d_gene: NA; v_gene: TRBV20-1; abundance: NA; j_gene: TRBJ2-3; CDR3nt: TGCAGTCACCTAGCAGATACGCAGTATTTT; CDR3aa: CSHLADTQYF
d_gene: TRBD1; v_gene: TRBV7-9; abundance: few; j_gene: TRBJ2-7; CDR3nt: TGTGCCAGCAGCCTTGGACAGGTGGGGTACGAGCAGTACTTC; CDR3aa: CASSLGQVGYEQYF
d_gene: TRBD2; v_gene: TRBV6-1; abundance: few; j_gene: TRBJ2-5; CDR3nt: TGTGCCAGCAGTGAAGGGCAGGCGGGGGGGGAGACCCAGTACTTC; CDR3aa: CASSEGQAGGETQYF
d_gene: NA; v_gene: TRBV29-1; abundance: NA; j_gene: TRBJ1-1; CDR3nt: TGCAGCGTTGACAAGGGTATTACTGAAGCTTTCTTT; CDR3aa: CSVDKGITEAFF
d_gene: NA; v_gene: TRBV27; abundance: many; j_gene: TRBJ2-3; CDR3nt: TGTGCCAGCAGGCCGGGACTCGACACAGATACGCAGTATTTT; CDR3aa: CASRPGLDTDTQYF
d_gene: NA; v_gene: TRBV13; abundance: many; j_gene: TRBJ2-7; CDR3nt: TGTGCCAGCAGCTCAAGGGTAGGGGCCCACTACGAGCAGTACTTC; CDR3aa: CASSSRVGAHYEQYF
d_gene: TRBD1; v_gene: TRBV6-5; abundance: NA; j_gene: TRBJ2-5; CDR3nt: TGTGCCAGCAGTTACCCCGCTGGACAGGGGGCGAAGGAGACCCAGTACTTC; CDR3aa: CASSYPAGQGAKETQYF
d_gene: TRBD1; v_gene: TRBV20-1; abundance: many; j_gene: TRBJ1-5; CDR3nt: TGCAGTGTCACGGACAGGGAAAATCAGCCCCAGCATTTT; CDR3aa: CSVTDRENQPQHF
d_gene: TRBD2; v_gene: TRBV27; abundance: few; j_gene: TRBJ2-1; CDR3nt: TGTGCCAGCAGTAGTTTAGCTCCGGGGCTAGCGGGAGACAATGAGCAGTTCTTC; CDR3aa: CASSSLAPGLAGDNEQFF
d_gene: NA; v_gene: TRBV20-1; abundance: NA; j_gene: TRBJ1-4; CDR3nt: TGCAGTGCTAGAGACGCAACTAATGAAAAACTGTTTTTT; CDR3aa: CSARDATNEKLFF
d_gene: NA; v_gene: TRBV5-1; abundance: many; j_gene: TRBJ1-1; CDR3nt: TGCGCCAGCACCTTAGACCAGGGGCCCACTGAAGCTTTCTTT; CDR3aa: CASTLDQGPTEAFF
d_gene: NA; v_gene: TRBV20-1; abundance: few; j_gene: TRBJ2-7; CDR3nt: TGCAGTGCTAGTCCCAGGGGAATGGCCTTCAAGCAGTACTTC; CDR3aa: CSASPRGMAFKQYF
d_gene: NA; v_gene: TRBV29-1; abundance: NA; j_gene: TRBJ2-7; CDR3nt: TGCAGCGTTGATCTCGGACTGTCCGACGAGCAGTACTTC; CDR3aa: CSVDLGLSDEQYF
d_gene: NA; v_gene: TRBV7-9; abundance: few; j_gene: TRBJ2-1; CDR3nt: TGTGCCAGCAGCTTAGATACACTAACTGAGCAGTTCTTC; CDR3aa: CASSLDTLTEQFF
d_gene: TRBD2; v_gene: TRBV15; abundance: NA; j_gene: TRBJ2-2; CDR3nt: TGTGCCACCAAGTCCAAGCGGGGCGCCACCGGGGAGCTGTTTTTT; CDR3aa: CATKSKRGATGELFF
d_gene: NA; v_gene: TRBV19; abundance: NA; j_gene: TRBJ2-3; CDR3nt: TGTGCCAGTAGTCCGCTGACAGGCACAGATACGCAGTATTTT; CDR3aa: CASSPLTGTDTQYF
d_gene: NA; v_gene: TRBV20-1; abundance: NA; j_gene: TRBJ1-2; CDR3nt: TGCAGTGCTAGAGAGTTAGGGAAGAACTATGGCTACACCTTC; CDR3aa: CSARELGKNYGYTF
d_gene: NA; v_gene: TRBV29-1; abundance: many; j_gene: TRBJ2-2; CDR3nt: TGCAGCTCACGATCGGGGGCGGACACCGGGGAGCTGTTTTTT; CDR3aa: CSSRSGADTGELFF
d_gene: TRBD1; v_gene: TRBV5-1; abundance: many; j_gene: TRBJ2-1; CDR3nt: TGCGCCAGCAGCCAAGGGACAGGGGCGCGTGAGCAGTTCTTC; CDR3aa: CASSQGTGAREQFF
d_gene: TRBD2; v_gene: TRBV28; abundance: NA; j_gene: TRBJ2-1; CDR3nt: TGTGCCAGCAGTCAATTAGCGGGAGGGCCAAATGAGCAGTTCTTC; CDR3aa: CASSQLAGGPNEQFF
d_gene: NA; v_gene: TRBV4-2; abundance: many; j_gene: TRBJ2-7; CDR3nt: TGTGCCAGCAGCCAAGAGTCTCAGGGGACCTACGAGCAGTACTTC; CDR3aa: CASSQESQGTYEQYF
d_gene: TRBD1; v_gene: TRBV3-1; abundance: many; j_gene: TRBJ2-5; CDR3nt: TGTGCCAGCAGCCAACTACAGGGGGCGAGAGAGACCCAGTACTTC; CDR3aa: CASSQLQGARETQYF
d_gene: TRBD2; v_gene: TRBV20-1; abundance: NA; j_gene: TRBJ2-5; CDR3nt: TGCAGTGCTAGAGTGGACATCGTGGTATTAAGCGGGAGGCAAGAGACCCAGTACTTC; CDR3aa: CSARVDIVVLSGRQETQYF
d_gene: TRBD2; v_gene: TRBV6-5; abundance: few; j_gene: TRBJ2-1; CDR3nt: TGTGCCAGCAGTTACCCGCTTCGACTAGCGCTTTACAATGAGCAGTTCTTC; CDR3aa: CASSYPLRLALYNEQFF